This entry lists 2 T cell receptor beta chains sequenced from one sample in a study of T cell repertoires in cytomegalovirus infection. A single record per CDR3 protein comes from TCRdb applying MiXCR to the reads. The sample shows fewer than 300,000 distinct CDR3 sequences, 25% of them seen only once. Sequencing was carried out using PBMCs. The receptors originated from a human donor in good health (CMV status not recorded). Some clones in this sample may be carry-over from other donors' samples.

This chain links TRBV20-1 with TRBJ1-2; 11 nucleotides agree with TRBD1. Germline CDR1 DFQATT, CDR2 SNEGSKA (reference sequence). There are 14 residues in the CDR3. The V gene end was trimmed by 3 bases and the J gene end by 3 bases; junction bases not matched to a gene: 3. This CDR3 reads CSASGQGAYYGYTF. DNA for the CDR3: TGCAGTGCTAGCGGACAGGGGGCTTACTATGGCTACACCTTC.

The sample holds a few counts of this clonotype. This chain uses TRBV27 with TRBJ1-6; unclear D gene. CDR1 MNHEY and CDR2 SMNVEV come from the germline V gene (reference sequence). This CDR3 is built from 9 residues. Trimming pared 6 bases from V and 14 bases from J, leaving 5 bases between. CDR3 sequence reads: CASRRTLHF. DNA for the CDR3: TGTGCCAGCAGGAGGACCCTCCACTTT.